This TCR beta chain was sequenced during a study of OX40 agonist ivuxolimab in advanced cancers. The wider study: A history of anti-PD-1, anti-PD-L1 or anti-CTLA-4 therapy was acceptable, and 40% had some.

Patients who had autoimmune disease history or got systemic immunosuppression were left out. On this clone: What it binds is unknown.

Study-level findings and limits: At 0.1 to 3.0 mg/kg, clonal expansion of CD4+ and CD8+ blood T cells had occurred by week 6. The authors also found low normalized T-cell clonal expansion in some nonresponders.

The germline gives CDR1 ENHRY, CDR2 SYGVKD. The CDR3 runs 16 residues. Trimming took 0 bases from V and 6 from J; bases not matched to a gene: 7. The repertoire was sequenced with immunoSEQ multiplex PCR; TCRdb's copy has only in-frame clones and lacks some. This table holds roughly 98,000 clones, about 86% found once. The material sequenced was CD4+ or CD8+ T cells sorted from blood, taken in a trial of the OX40 agonist ivuxolimab. The V gene is TRBV10-3, the J gene TRBJ2-5, with 10 positions matching TRBD2. This TCR was sampled from an adult with an advanced solid tumor such as melanoma, head and neck, liver or kidney cancer. CDR3 DNA sequence: TGTGCCATCAGTGAGTCGAGCGGGGGGGCCAGGCAGACCCAGTACTTC. Translated: CAISESSGGARQTQYF.